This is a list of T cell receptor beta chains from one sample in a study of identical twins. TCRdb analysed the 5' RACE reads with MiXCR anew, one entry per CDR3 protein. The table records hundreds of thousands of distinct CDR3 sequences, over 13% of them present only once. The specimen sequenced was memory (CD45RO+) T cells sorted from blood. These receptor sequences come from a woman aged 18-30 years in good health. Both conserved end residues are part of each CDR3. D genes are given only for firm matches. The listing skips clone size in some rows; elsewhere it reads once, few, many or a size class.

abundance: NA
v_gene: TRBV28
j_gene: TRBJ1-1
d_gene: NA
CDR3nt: TGTGCCAGCAGTTTGGGGGGGCACACTGAAGCTTTCTTT
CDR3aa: CASSLGGHTEAFF

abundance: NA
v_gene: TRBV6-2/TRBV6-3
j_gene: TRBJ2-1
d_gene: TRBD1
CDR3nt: TGTGCCAGCAGTCCACGGGACAGGGGTTATTTCTTC
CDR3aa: CASSPRDRGYFF

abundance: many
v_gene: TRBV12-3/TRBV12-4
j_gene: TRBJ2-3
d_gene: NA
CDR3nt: TGTGCCAGCAGAGGACTGGAGTCTGCTCATACGCAGTATTTT
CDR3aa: CASRGLESAHTQYF

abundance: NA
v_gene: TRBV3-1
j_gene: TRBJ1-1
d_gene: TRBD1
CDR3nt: TGTGCCAGCAGCCGAATCCGACAGGGTTCAGCTTTCTTT
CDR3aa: CASSRIRQGSAFF

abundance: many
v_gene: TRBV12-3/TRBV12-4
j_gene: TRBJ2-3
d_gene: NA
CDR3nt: TGTGCCAGCAGTTTGATCGGGACTGGCACAGATACGCAGTATTTT
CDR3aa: CASSLIGTGTDTQYF

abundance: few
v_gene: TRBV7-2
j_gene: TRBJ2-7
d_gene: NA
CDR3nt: TGTGCCAGCAGCTTAAGTAGGGTACACGAGCAGTACTTC
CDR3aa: CASSLSRVHEQYF

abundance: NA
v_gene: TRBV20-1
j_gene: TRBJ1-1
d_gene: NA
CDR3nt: TGCAGTGCTAGATTCACCGGGACATTATCTGAAGCTTTCTTT
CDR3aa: CSARFTGTLSEAFF

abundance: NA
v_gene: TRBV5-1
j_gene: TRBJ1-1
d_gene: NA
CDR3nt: TGCGCCAGCGCCATACCCCAGGTTTCCAGCACTGAAGCTTTCTTT
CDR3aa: CASAIPQVSSTEAFF

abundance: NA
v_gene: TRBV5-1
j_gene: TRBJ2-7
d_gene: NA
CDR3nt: TGCGCCAGCAACACAGGGCTACGGGACGAGCAGTACTTC
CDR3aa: CASNTGLRDEQYF

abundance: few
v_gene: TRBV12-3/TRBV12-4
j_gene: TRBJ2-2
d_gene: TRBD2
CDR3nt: TGTGCCAGCCAGCGGGAGTCATCCGGGGAGCTGTTTTTT
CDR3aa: CASQRESSGELFF

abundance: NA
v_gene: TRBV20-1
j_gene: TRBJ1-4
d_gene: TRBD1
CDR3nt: TGCAGTGCCGAGGACAGGGAGCGTCGTGAAAAACTGTTTTTT
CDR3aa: CSAEDRERREKLFF

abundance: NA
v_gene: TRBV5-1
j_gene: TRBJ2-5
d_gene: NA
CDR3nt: TGCGCCAGCAGCTTTGGACTACAAGAGACCCAGTACTTC
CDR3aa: CASSFGLQETQYF

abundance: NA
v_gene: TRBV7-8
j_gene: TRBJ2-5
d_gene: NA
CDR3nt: TGTGCCAGCAGCTTAGAAAACGGAGAGACCCAGTACTTC
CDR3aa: CASSLENGETQYF

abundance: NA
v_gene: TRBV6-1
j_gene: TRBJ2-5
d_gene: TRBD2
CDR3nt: TGTGCCAGCAGTGAATATCCGGGACTAGCGGGAGAGACCCAGTACTTC
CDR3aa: CASSEYPGLAGETQYF

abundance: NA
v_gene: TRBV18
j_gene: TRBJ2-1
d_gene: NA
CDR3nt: TGTGCCAGCTCACCACCACAGTCCAATGAGCAGTTCTTC
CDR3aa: CASSPPQSNEQFF

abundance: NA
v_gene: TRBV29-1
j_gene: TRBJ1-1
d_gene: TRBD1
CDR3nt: TGCAGCGTAGGAAGACAGGGGAGTGTGACTGAAGCTTTCTTT
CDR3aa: CSVGRQGSVTEAFF

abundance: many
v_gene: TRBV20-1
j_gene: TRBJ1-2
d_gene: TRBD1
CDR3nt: TGCAGTGCTAGAGACCTACAGGGGGCGCGAGGCTACACCTTC
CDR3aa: CSARDLQGARGYTF

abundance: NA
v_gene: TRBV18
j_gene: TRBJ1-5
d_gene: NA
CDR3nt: TGTGCCAGCTCACCAGTAAGGGAAGACCAGCCCCAGCATTTT
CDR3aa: CASSPVREDQPQHF

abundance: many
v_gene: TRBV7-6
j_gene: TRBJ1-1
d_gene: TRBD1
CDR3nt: TGTGCCAGCACCTTGGGGACAGCGAACACTGAAGCTTTCTTT
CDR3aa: CASTLGTANTEAFF

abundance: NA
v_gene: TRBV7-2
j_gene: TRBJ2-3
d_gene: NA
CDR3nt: TGTGCCAGCAGCCTGCGGGCGAATACGCAGTATTTT
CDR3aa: CASSLRANTQYF

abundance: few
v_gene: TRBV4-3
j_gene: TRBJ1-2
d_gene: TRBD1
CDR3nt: TGCGCCAGCAGCCAAGGTCCAGGGGGCGCCTCCAGGGGCTACACCTTC
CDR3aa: CASSQGPGGASRGYTF

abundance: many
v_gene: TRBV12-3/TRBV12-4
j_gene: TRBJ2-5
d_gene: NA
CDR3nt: TGTGCCAGCAGTTTTTGGCGGATCCAAGAGACCCAGTACTTC
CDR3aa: CASSFWRIQETQYF

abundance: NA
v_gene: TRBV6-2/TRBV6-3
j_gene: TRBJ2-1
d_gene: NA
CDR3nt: TGTGCCAGCAGTTACTCAGCGGAAAATGAGCAGTTCTTC
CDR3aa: CASSYSAENEQFF

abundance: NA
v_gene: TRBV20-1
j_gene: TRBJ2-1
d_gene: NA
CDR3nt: TGCAGTGCTAGAGACATGACAGGACCTTACAATGAGCAGTTCTTC
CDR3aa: CSARDMTGPYNEQFF

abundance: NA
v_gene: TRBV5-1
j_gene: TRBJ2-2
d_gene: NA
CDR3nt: TGCGCCAGCAGCTTGGTCCCGAGGGGAATGGGCACGACCGGGGAGCTGTTTTTT
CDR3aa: CASSLVPRGMGTTGELFF

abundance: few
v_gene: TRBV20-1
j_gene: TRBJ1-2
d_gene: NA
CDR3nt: TGCAGTGCTAGAGTCGACAGCGGAGGCTACACCTTC
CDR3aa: CSARVDSGGYTF

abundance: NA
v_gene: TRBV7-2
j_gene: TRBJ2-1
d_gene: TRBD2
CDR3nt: TGTGCCAGCAGCAGTTTTAGGGAGGGCCGGTATGAGCAGTTCTTC
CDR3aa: CASSSFREGRYEQFF

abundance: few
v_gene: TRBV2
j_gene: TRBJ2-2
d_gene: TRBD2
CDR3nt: TGTGCCAGCACCGCGAGGGAGGGAGACACCGGGGAGCTGTTTTTT
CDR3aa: CASTAREGDTGELFF

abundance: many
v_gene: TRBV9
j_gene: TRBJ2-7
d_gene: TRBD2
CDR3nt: TGTGCCAGCAGCCCAGGACTAGCGGGTAGCGGGGAGCAGTACTTC
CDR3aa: CASSPGLAGSGEQYF

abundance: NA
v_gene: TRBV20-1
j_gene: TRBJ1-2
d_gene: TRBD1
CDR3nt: TGCAGTGCTAGAGTGCTGGGACAGGGGGCCGCGGGCTATGGCTACACCTTC
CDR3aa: CSARVLGQGAAGYGYTF

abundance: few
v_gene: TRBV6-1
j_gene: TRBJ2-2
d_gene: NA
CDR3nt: TGTGCCAGCAGCAGAAGTCTTGGGGCCGGGGAGCTGTTTTTT
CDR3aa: CASSRSLGAGELFF

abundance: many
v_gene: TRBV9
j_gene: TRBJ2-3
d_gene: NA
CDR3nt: TGTGCCAGCAGCGTGGAACCGGGTCGCACAGATACGCAGTATTTT
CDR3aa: CASSVEPGRTDTQYF

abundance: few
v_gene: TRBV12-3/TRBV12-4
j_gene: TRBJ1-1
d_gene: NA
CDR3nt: TGTGCCAGCAGTTTAGATGCAGGGACTGAAGCTTTCTTT
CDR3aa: CASSLDAGTEAFF

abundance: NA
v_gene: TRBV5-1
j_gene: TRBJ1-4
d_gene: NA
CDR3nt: TGCGCCAGCAGCTACGGGACGCGGGAGGGAAAACTGTTTTTT
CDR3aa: CASSYGTREGKLFF

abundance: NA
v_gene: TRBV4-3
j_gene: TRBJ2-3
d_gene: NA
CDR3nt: TGCGCCAGCAGCCAAGACACCCGAAGGGGAGATACGCAGTATTTT
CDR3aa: CASSQDTRRGDTQYF

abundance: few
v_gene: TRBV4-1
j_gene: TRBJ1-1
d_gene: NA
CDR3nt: TGCGCCAGCAGCCAAGAACCGAGGAACACTGAAGCTTTCTTT
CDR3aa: CASSQEPRNTEAFF

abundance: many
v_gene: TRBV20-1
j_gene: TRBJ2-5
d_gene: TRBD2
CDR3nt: TGCAGTGTCACTAGCGGCCCACAAGAGACCCAGTACTTC
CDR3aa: CSVTSGPQETQYF

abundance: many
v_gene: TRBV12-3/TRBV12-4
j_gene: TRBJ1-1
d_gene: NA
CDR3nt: TGTGCCAGCAGAGAAGCCCTAGGTGGCACTGAAGCTTTCTTT
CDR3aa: CASREALGGTEAFF

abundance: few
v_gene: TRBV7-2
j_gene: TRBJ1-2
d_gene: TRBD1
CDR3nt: TGTGCCAGCAGCTTAGCTATACAGGGGTATGGCTACACCTTC
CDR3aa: CASSLAIQGYGYTF

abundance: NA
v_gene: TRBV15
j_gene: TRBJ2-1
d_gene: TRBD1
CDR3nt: TGTGCCACCAGCAGGAAAACAGGGGCCGGGACTGAGCAGTTCTTC
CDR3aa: CATSRKTGAGTEQFF

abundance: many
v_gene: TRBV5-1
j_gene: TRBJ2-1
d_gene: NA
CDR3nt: TGCGCCAGCAGCTTGCCTGGGGGATCCAATGAGCAGTTCTTC
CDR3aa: CASSLPGGSNEQFF

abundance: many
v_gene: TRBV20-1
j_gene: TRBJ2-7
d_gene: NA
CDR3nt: TGCAGTGCTAAAACCGGGACCAACTCCGGGGAGCAGTACTTC
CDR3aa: CSAKTGTNSGEQYF

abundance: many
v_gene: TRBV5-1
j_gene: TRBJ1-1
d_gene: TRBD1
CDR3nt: TGCGCCAGCACCGGGACAGGGGGCAGGTTAGCTGAAGCTTTCTTT
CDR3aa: CASTGTGGRLAEAFF

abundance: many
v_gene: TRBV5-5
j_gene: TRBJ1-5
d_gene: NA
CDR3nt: TGTGCCAGCAGCTTAGACAATTATCAGCCCCAGCATTTT
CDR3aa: CASSLDNYQPQHF

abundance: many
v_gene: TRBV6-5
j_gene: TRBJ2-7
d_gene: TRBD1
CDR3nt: TGTGCCAGCAGTTTAGCCGGGACAGGGACCTACGAGCAGTACTTC
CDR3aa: CASSLAGTGTYEQYF